Listed here are 23 T cell receptor beta chains from one sample, sequenced in a study of cytomegalovirus exposure and HLA in healthy donors. PCR involved 60 Vbeta and 13 Jbeta primers. Sequencing used immunoSEQ multiplex PCR; TCRdb keeps in-frame clones, though not all of them. The sample holds around 180,000 clones, roughly 82% seen once. Sequenced: PBMCs. These receptor sequences come from a girl aged 2 to 9 in good health and CMV-seropositive.

This sequence joins TRBV9 and TRBJ2-1; D call uncertain. The CDR3 is 13 residues long. The V end lost 0 bases, the J end lost 7 bases, and 8 bases lay between the germline ends. Germline-derived CDR1 and CDR2 are SGDLS and YYNGEE. The CDR3, as DNA: TGTGCCAGCAGCGTAGGGGTCAGGAATGAGCAGTTCTTC. Its translation: CASSVGVRNEQFF.

The chain uses TRBV4-1 and TRBJ1-1, with 8 bases identical to TRBD1. CDR1 is MGHRA, CDR2 YSYEKL, per germline. V dropped 1 base and J dropped 5; count of bases not matched to a gene: 6. The CDR3 has 15 residues. The CDR3 loop reads CASSQGQGAPTEAFF. The CDR3 nucleotides are TGCGCCAGCAGCCAAGGGCAGGGGGCGCCTACTGAAGCTTTCTTT.

The V gene is TRBV30, the J gene TRBJ2-7; D unclear. Trimming shortened V by 6 bases and J by 1 base, and 13 bases separated the two germline ends. This CDR3 is 13 amino acids long. CDR1 and CDR2 (germline): GTSNPN, SVGIG (reference sequence). As DNA, the CDR3 is TGTGCCTGCCCCTCCGAGGAGTCCTACGAGCAGTACTTC. This translates into CACPSEESYEQYF. Full variable domain (missing parts from reference TRBV30 and TRBJ2-7): SQTIHQWPATLVQPVGSPLSLECTVEGTSNPNLYWYRQAAGRGLQLLFYSVGIGQISSEVPQNLSASRPQDRQFILSSKKLLLSDSGFYLCACPSEESYEQYFGPGTRLTVT.

This clone appeared once. V usage is TRBV9 and J usage is TRBJ1-6; perhaps TRBD1 as D (6 bases). The CDR3 has 16 residues. The V gene's germline CDR1 is SGDLS and CDR2 YYNGEE. V was clipped by 4 bases and J by 5 bases, with 16 bases between them. CDR3 bases: TGTGCCAGCAGCCAGGGGTGGGGAGAAAATAATTCACCCCTCCACTTT. Residues: CASSQGWGENNSPLHF.

This chain links TRBV19 with TRBJ2-7, with 9 bases that match TRBD1. With V trimmed by 5 bases and J by 4 bases, 6 bases remained unmatched. The CDR3 contains 14 residues. Per germline, CDR1 LNHDA and CDR2 SQIVND (reference sequence). Here the CDR3 DNA reads TGTGCCAGTAGTGCAGGGACAGGGCCTTACGAGCAGTACTTC. Protein product: CASSAGTGPYEQYF.

The gene calls are TRBV6-5 and TRBJ1-1; 9 bases align to TRBD1. From germline, CDR1 is MNHEY and CDR2 SVGAGI. This CDR3 region has 13 residues. Unmatched junction bases numbered 5, after V lost 6 bases and J lost 6 bases. DNA for the CDR3: TGTGCCAGCAGGGACAGGGGCACCTCTGAAGCTTTCTTT. It is translated as CASRDRGTSEAFF.

This clone was observed at least ten times. The chain joins TRBV2 to TRBJ2-7; 8 nucleotides agree with TRBD1. The CDR3 runs 15 residues. CDR1 and CDR2 from the germline V gene are SNHLY and FYNNEI. The trim removed 10 bases at V and 6 bases at J, leaving 17 bases unmatched. CDR3 sequence reads: CATKGDTQGAGEQYF. The CDR3 bases are TGTGCCACCAAAGGGGATACTCAGGGGGCTGGCGAGCAGTACTTC.

V and J are TRBV19 and TRBJ2-2; tentatively, D is TRBD2 (6 bases). CDR1 is LNHDA, CDR2 SQIVND, per germline (reference sequence). Trimming cost V 8 bases and J 3 bases, with 13 bases left between them. This CDR3 comprises 14 residues. The CDR3 is CASGASADTGELFF. Written as DNA, the CDR3 is TGTGCCAGTGGCGCTAGCGCCGACACCGGGGAGCTGTTTTTT. Supplemented by reference TRBV19 and TRBJ2-2, the full variable domain reads DGGITQSPKYLFRKEGQNVTLSCEQNLNHDAMYWYRQDPGQGLRLIYYSQIVNDFQKGDIAEGYSVSREKKESFPLTVTSAQKNPTAFYLCASGASADTGELFFGEGSRLTVL.

This clone is a singleton in its sample. This chain connects TRBV5-4 to TRBJ2-1; 10 bases agree with TRBD1. Germline V gives CDR1 SGHNT, CDR2 YYREEE (reference sequence). The V segment lost 6 bases and the J segment 7 bases; nucleotides outside the gene matches: 4. There are 13 residues in the CDR3. CDR3 DNA: TGTGCCAGCAACCGGGACAGGGGAAATGAGCAGTTCTTC. Encoded protein: CASNRDRGNEQFF.

The chain joins TRBV7-9 to TRBJ2-5, with D possibly TRBD2 on 5 matching bases. The DNA end lines up better with TRBJ2-7; the J call may be wrong. CDR3 length: 13 residues. Germline CDR1 and CDR2: SEHNR and FQNEAQ (reference sequence). CDR3 loop: CASSLVTGYEQYF. The CDR3 DNA follows: TGTGCCAGCAGCTTAGTTACGGGGTACGAGCAGTACTTC.

This clone appeared a single time. The chain links TRBV7-5 to TRBJ2-1; no DNA check was done on the table's D call, TRBD2. TRBV7-5 represents a pseudogene. The CDR3 totals 16 residues. The CDR3 bases are TGTGCCAGAAGCCCTCGGACTAGCGGGATTCGAAATGAGCAGTTCTTC. It is translated as CARSPRTSGIRNEQFF.

Only a few counts were recorded for this clone. This chain joins TRBV15 and TRBJ2-7; 7 bases fit TRBD1. With V trimmed by 8 bases and J by 3 bases, 16 bases remained unmatched. The germline V gene has CDR1 LNHNV and CDR2 YYDKDF (reference sequence). This CDR3 spans 16 amino acids. The CDR3 DNA follows: TGTGCCACCGCTAAATCCAGGGGGTTGGCGAACTACGAGCAGTACTTC. Residues: CATAKSRGLANYEQYF.

The chain is built from TRBV18 and TRBJ1-1; D is perhaps TRBD1 (5 bases). Germline CDR1 reads KGHSH; CDR2 reads LQKENI. The V end was cut by 1 base, the J end by 0 bases, with 9 bases between. The CDR3 is 15 residues long. The CDR3 nucleotides read TGTGCCAGCTCACCACGCACGGACATGAACACTGAAGCTTTCTTT. Protein product: CASSPRTDMNTEAFF.

The rearrangement links TRBV18 to TRBJ2-7, with a possible D match to TRBD1 (5 bases). Trimming took off 6 bases at V and 0 bases at J, with 15 bases between the two ends. This CDR3 is built from 15 residues. Germline values: CDR1 KGHSH, CDR2 LQKENI. CDR3 coding DNA: TGTGCCAGCTCCTCAGACAGTCAGATCTCCTACGAGCAGTACTTC. The encoded protein is CASSSDSQISYEQYF.

V is TRBV14 and J is TRBJ2-5, with D hard to call. CDR1 and CDR2 from the germline V gene are SGHDN and FVKESK. CDR3 length equals 11 residues. Trimming removed 2 bases at V and 4 bases at J, with 2 bases between. The CDR3 loop reads CASSQLETQYF. The CDR3 region has the DNA TGTGCCAGCAGCCAACTAGAGACCCAGTACTTC.

The CDR3 loop is CASSGVQGPLQETQYF. For the CDR3, the DNA is TGTGCCAGCAGTGGAGTCCAAGGTCCACTACAAGAGACCCAGTACTTC. The J gene is TRBJ2-5, the V gene TRBV28; no reliable D call. The V gene's germline CDR1 is MDHEN and CDR2 SYDVKM. V shed 5 bases and J shed 2 bases, with 18 bases lying between them. This CDR3 has 16 residues.

J is TRBJ1-5 and V is TRBV27; D uncertain. Trimming removed 11 bases at V and 1 base at J, with 12 bases between. CDR1 is MNHEY, CDR2 SMNVEV, per germline (reference sequence). The CDR3 totals 13 residues. The CDR3 nucleotides read TGTGCCGGGCCTCGGGGAAGCAATCAGCCCCAGCATTTT. Translating it yields CAGPRGSNQPQHF.

The chain joins TRBV5-1 to TRBJ2-6, with 8 bases aligning to TRBD2. Germline-derived CDR1 and CDR2 are SGHRS and YFSETQ. The CDR3 spans 15 residues. J lost 1 base, V lost 6 bases, and 3 bases had no gene match. This CDR3 is CASKPGGSGANVLTF. The CDR3 DNA is TGCGCCAGCAAGCCGGGGGGGTCTGGGGCCAACGTCCTGACTTTC.

The rearrangement links TRBV13 to TRBJ1-1; perhaps TRBD1 as D (6 bases). The V gene's germline CDR1 is PRHDT and CDR2 FYEKMQ (reference sequence). V was cut by 5 bases and J by 1 base, with 14 bases left in between. The CDR3 is 15 amino acids. As DNA, the CDR3 is TGTGCCAGCAGCCAGGGGAGGGCGGCGAACACTGAAGCTTTCTTT. Translating gives CASSQGRAANTEAFF.

The gene calls are TRBV9 and TRBJ2-7; TRBD2 aligns across 14 bases. The CDR3 length is 15 residues. CDR1 is SGDLS, CDR2 YYNGEE, per germline. V lost 4 bases to trimming and J lost 2 bases; unmatched junction nucleotides: 2. The CDR3 protein is CASSSGLAGAYEQYF. CDR3 nucleotide sequence: TGTGCCAGCAGCTCGGGACTAGCGGGAGCCTACGAGCAGTACTTC.

The V call is TRBV7-3, the J call TRBJ2-5; TRBD2 matches at 9 bases. Germline-derived CDR1 and CDR2 are SGHTA and FQGTGA. There are 15 residues in the CDR3. V dropped 0 bases and J dropped 4; count of bases not matched to a gene: 3. This chain's CDR3 is CASSLTSGSGETQYF. The CDR3 nucleotides read TGTGCCAGCAGCTTAACTAGCGGGAGTGGAGAGACCCAGTACTTC. Full variable domain (missing parts from reference TRBV7-3 and TRBJ2-5): GAGVSQTPSNKVTEKGKYVELRCDPISGHTALYWYRQSLGQGPEFLIYFQGTGAADDSGLPNDRFFAVRPEGSVSTLKIQRTERGDSAVYLCASSLTSGSGETQYFGPGTRLLVL.

The chain couples TRBV30 to TRBJ1-6; D might be TRBD1 (5 bases). CDR1 GTSNPN and CDR2 SVGIG come from the germline V gene (reference sequence). Trimming removed 0 bases at V and 6 bases at J, with 15 bases between. This CDR3 region has 16 residues. The CDR3 DNA is TGTGCCTGGAGTGTACGGGGGGGACCGCTTAATTCACCCCTCCACTTT. Translating it yields CAWSVRGGPLNSPLHF.

The rearrangement uses TRBV7-9 and TRBJ2-2; perhaps TRBD2 as D (6 bases). This CDR3 is built from 15 residues. The V end lost 5 bases, the J end lost 3 bases, and 13 bases lay between the germline ends. Germline CDR1 SEHNR, CDR2 FQNEAQ (reference sequence). CDR3 DNA: TGTGCCAGCAGCCGAGGGACTTCTCACACCGGGGAGCTGTTTTTT. It translates to CASSRGTSHTGELFF.